This TCR beta chain was identified during a study of beta chain features in type 1 diabetes (dated by TCRdb to the late 2010s). Regarding the research as a whole: Patients and healthy donors did not differ in mean age, gender distribution, total cell number or subset yield. A total of just under 110,000,000 sorted cells were examined across all samples, and RNA yield correlated strongly with the number of cells per subset. The study compared the TCRB repertoires of sorted circulating CD4+ T cell subsets in recently diagnosed type 1 diabetes patients with those in matched healthy donors. Whereas all 28 donors provided naive and central memory subsets, regulatory and stem cell-like memory subsets were isolated from just 8 patients and about 8 healthy donors. Overall study results and their limits: Naive, central memory and regulatory TCRB repertoires appeared more similar among patients than among healthy donors. Because small numbers of individuals were included in the HLA sub-analyses, any influence of HLA type on TCRB rearrangement was left unresolved. Because cDNA rather than genomic DNA was sequenced, highly expressing activated cells could have been over-represented, although no difference in activation and CD3 levels was found between groups. PCR might favor shorter templates, but patient and control samples were amplified and corrected together, so any skew would affect both groups equally. Type 1 diabetes patients showed a moderate but significant shortening of TCRB CDR3 length in all four CD4+ subsets. Patients with type 1 diabetes made fewer insertions and deleted more nucleotides at VDJ recombination sites, implying thymic rearrangement abnormalities.

From each donor, a single peripheral blood sample of about 120 mL on average was drawn into heparinised tubes. Naive, central memory, regulatory and stem cell-like memory CD4+ T cells were sorted on a BD FACSAria II using a panel including CD45RO, CCR7, CD25, CD127, CD95 and CD27. Purity was above 98% for every sorted population. PBMCs were isolated right away by Lymphoprep density gradient centrifugation and were stained directly, without culture. So that batch effects would be minimized, each experiment stained and sorted samples in pairs, pairing one healthy donor with one patient. In this sample, this clone turned up a few times. This clone's antigen is unknown. Base-call qualities are not available, and no considerably larger clone is one nucleotide away. The entire amount of isolated RNA was reverse transcribed using the High Capacity cDNA Reverse Transcription Kit, so the sequenced TCRB transcripts were expressed ones. Naive, central memory and regulatory T cell samples underwent deep immunoSEQ sequencing, averaging roughly 3.3 million total reads per sample. Sorted cells were lysed in RLT buffer and RNA was extracted with DNase-treated RNeasy Micro or Mini kits, depending on cell number. Each cell subset was processed separately to prevent cross-contamination, with patient and healthy donor samples processed together. The immunoSEQ multiplex PCR was used to amplify TCRB sequences from cDNA, generating 87-bp fragments that spanned the CDR3 region. Sequencing of the amplicons was performed on the Illumina HiSeq platform. The paper's processing steps were these. Synthetic template baselines were used to correct PCR bias computationally, reads within Hamming distance 2 were collapsed together, and singletons that could not be merged were discarded. By aligning reads against IMGT, V, D and J genes, CDR3 length, and insertions or deletions at six rearrangement sites were assigned. Within each subset, clonotype counts were normalized to sorted cell number, and only after that were true diversity and Gini coefficients computed with the tcR R package. The overlap coefficient, calculated on TCRB nucleotide sequences, was used to quantify repertoire sharing. Out-of-frame TCRB sequences from naive cells were analyzed as a proxy for the pre-selection repertoire. TCRdb re-hosts the immuneACCESS table, in-frame sequences only. Its copies lack some clones; in the studies checked, an unresolved V gene accounts for under half of them, and the cause for the rest is not known. D and trimming come from the DNA, and the V and J calls and clone size come from that table. Across this sample there are about 360,000 clones, with roughly 12% seen only once. 0.0095% to 0.011% of the sample is held by the ten biggest clonotypes.

The CDR3 covers 14 residues, taking in both the cysteine and the phenylalanine. Solely the CDR3 DNA is kept, with 42 bases framed from the first base. V drops 4 bases and J drops 3 bases, leaving 12 bases in between. Taken from the germline V gene, the CDR1 and CDR2 loops are MNHEY and SVGAGI. Input material: naive CD4+ T cells from blood. Explained via the paper, the cell subset or site label denotes: true naive CD4+ T cells. The V and J segments used are TRBV6-5 and TRBJ1-1; no D gene call is confident. This TCR came from a woman aged 18 to 35 with type 1 diabetes. This receptor carries the CDR3 CASSFIVGYTEAFF. The DNA is as follows: TGTGCCAGCAGTTTCATAGTCGGGTACACTGAAGCTTTCTTT.